Sequencing of this T cell receptor (beta chain) was carried out in a study of blood T cell repertoires in COVID-19. Across the study: Material from acute and convalescent COVID-19 was sourced from the United States, Italy and Spain. Sources were T cells, B-cell-depleted T cells, or PBMCs; the material itself was cDNA or gDNA.

Clones were sequenced by immunoSEQ multiplex PCR, and TCRdb holds only the in-frame ones, with some missing. The table has about 410,000 clones, over 75% seen once; the top ten hold 1.5% to 1.9%. The germline gives CDR1 LNHDA, CDR2 SQIVND (reference sequence). This CDR3 has 13 amino acids. V dropped 3 bases and J dropped 1 base, with 6 bases sitting between them. This receptor was identified in a woman aged 40 to 50 with COVID-19, enrolled during active disease. Sequenced material: peripheral blood. The chain links TRBV19 to TRBJ1-1, with no clear D. The CDR3 sequence: CASSIGRNTEAFF. The CDR3, as DNA: TGTGCCAGTAGTATTGGGCGGAACACTGAAGCTTTCTTT.